A single sample gave rise to the 30 T cell receptor beta chains below, sequenced in a study of T cells in Graves' hyperthyroidism and ophthalmopathy. It was RNA transcripts that yielded the amplified TCR beta CDR3 regions. Initially, a first-round RT-PCR of the TCR CDR3 employed the HTBI primer set. TCRdb re-analysed the multiplex PCR reads in MiXCR, keeping a single row per CDR3 protein. The table records a few hundred thousand distinct CDR3 sequences, 22% of them present only once. Sequencing input: blood. The source of these receptors is a man under 40 with Graves' ophthalmopathy.

There are a few counts of this clonotype. The gene calls are TRBV30 and TRBJ1-5; tentative D call: TRBD1 (6 bases). Germline assignment: CDR1 GTSNPN and CDR2 SVGIG (reference sequence). The CDR3 has 13 residues. V was cut by 6 bases and J by 6 bases, with 15 bases left in between. The DNA for the CDR3 is TGTGCCTGTAGGGGGGATGGCGGTCAGCCCCAGCATTTT. Translation: CACRGDGGQPQHF.

The chain combines TRBV6-2 or TRBV6-3 with TRBJ2-2; D ambiguous. CDR3 length equals 11 residues. Deletions cut 9 bases from V and 6 bases from J, with 8 bases between. Germline V gene data show CDR1 as MNHEY and CDR2 as SVGEGT. This CDR3 reads CASRHSGELFF. The CDR3 DNA reads TGTGCCAGTCGACACTCCGGGGAGCTGTTTTTT.

This clonotype was seen ten or more times. This chain connects TRBV3-1 to TRBJ1-6; D is unclear. The V gene lost 0 bases and the J gene lost 9 bases, with 3 bases spanning the gap. Germline V gives CDR1 LGHDT, CDR2 YNNKEL (reference sequence). The CDR3 is 12 amino acids. The CDR3 region is CASSQDVSPLHF. In DNA, the CDR3 is TGTGCCAGCAGCCAAGATGTTTCACCCCTCCACTTT.

This clonotype was found many times. The gene calls are TRBV20-1 and TRBJ2-7; TRBD1 agrees at 8 bases. From germline, CDR1 is DFQATT and CDR2 SNEGSKA (reference sequence). The CDR3 length is 15 residues. The ends lost 3 bases at V and 3 bases at J; junction bases unmatched: 10. The CDR3 coding sequence is TGCAGTGCTAGTGACCGCAGGGGGCGCGACTACGAGCAGTACTTC. It specifies CSASDRRGRDYEQYF.

This chain uses TRBV7-9 with TRBJ2-7; 8 bases fit TRBD2. Germline CDR1 SEHNR, CDR2 FQNEAQ (reference sequence). Trimming at V came to 3 bases and at J to 4 bases, leaving 5 bases not matched to a gene. The CDR3 covers 14 residues. The CDR3 region has the DNA TGTGCCAGCAGCTTGGATAGCGGGGATTACGAGCAGTACTTC. It specifies CASSLDSGDYEQYF.

Comments on this clonotype: One base away lies a much larger clone, so this may be a sequencing read error. The V and J genes are TRBV6-5 and TRBJ2-1; 8 bases map to TRBD1. Looked up from germline, CDR1 is MNHEY and CDR2 is SVGAGI. This CDR3 contains 13 residues. For the CDR3, the DNA is TGTGCCAACAGTTACGGACAGGGAAATGAGCAGTTCTTC. It encodes CANSYGQGNEQFF.

This clonotype was counted at least ten times. The genes are TRBV7-9 and TRBJ2-5; D perhaps matches TRBD2 (6 bases). Looked up from germline, CDR1 is SEHNR and CDR2 is FQNEAQ (reference sequence). With 5 bases removed from V and 1 base from J, the gap between germline ends came to 8 bases. The CDR3 covers 13 residues. CDR3 sequence (DNA): TGTGCCAGCAGCCCGGGGGTCCAAGAGACCCAGTACTTC. It codes for CASSPGVQETQYF.

The sample holds a few counts of this clonotype. This chain links TRBV19 with TRBJ2-7; TRBD2 matches at 14 bases. V lost 5 bases and J lost 7; bases outside the gene matches: 7. This CDR3 contains 15 residues. Germline-derived CDR1 and CDR2 are LNHDA and SQIVND (reference sequence). CDR3 nucleotide sequence: TGTGCCAGTAGTTTGCGACTAGCGGGAGGGCGGGAGCAGTACTTC. Residues: CASSLRLAGGREQYF.

The V and J genes are TRBV11-2 and TRBJ1-1, with TRBD1 as a possible D gene (6 bases). Trimming cost V 6 bases and J 3 bases, with 14 bases left between them. The CDR3 covers 14 residues. Germline V lookup: CDR1 SGHAT, CDR2 FQNNGV. The CDR3: CASRPWGADTEAFF. The CDR3 region has the DNA TGTGCCAGCAGGCCGTGGGGGGCGGACACTGAAGCTTTCTTT. The entire variable domain, with the rest obtained from reference TRBV11-2 and TRBJ1-1, is as follows: EAGVAQSPRYKIIEKRQSVAFWCNPISGHATLYWYQQILGQGPKLLIQFQNNGVVDDSQLPKDRFSAERLKGVDSTLKIQPAKLEDSAVYLCASRPWGADTEAFFGQGTRLTVV.

This clonotype was found many times. The chain links TRBV28 to TRBJ1-1, with D maybe TRBD1 (6 bases). The CDR3 has 15 amino acids. Germline CDR1 reads MDHEN; CDR2 reads SYDVKM. V lost 5 bases and J 0 bases, leaving 13 bases between the germline ends. The CDR3 DNA sequence: TGTGCCAGCAGTCTCCGGGACATCCTGAACACTGAAGCTTTCTTT. Its translation: CASSLRDILNTEAFF.

The table lists this clonotype with a few counts. The chain links TRBV12-3 or TRBV12-4 to TRBJ2-4; D call uncertain. This CDR3 has 17 residues. Trimming left V 3 bases short and J 0 bases short, with 15 bases between. CDR3 in DNA: TGTGCCAGCAGTTTTGAGCACAGCGCCTTAGCCAAAAACATTCAGTACTTC. Protein sequence: CASSFEHSALAKNIQYF.

This chain uses TRBV25-1 with TRBJ1-1; tentatively, D is TRBD1 (6 bases). The V gene's germline CDR1 is MGHDK and CDR2 SYGVNS. The V and J ends lost 2 bases and 8 bases respectively, with 15 bases between them. This CDR3 contains 14 residues. The DNA of the CDR3 is TGTGCCAGCAGTGAAAGACTAGGACAGAGAGAAGCTTTCTTT. It specifies CASSERLGQREAFF.

This clonotype was counted ten times or more. V usage is TRBV2 and J usage is TRBJ2-7; D gene ambiguous. From germline, CDR1 is SNHLY and CDR2 FYNNEI. V dropped 6 bases and J dropped 3 bases, with 6 bases sitting between them. The CDR3 consists of 11 residues. The CDR3 coding sequence is TGTGCCAGCAGAGGGAACTACGAGCAGTACTTC. It yields the protein CASRGNYEQYF.

This clonotype has only a few counts. Here the CDR3 DNA reads TGTGCCAGTAGTATGGGCTTGGACGGGTACGAGCAGTACTTC. This gives the protein CASSMGLDGYEQYF. The chain combines TRBV19 with TRBJ2-7; D call uncertain. Germline loops: CDR1 LNHDA, CDR2 SQIVND (reference sequence). V lost 3 bases and J 4 bases, leaving 13 bases between the germline ends. The CDR3 totals 14 residues.

The CDR3 DNA reads TGTGCCAGCAAGAGGCGCTCTAATGAAAAACTGTTTTTT. Translation gives CASKRRSNEKLFF. This sequence joins TRBV5-6 and TRBJ1-4; no reliable D call. The CDR3 runs to 13 residues. V lost 6 bases and J lost 3, with 9 bases in between. In germline, CDR1 is SGHDT, CDR2 YYEEEE.

This clonotype has at least ten counts. The V and J genes are TRBV2 and TRBJ2-3; D may be TRBD2 (6 bases). CDR3 length: 13 residues. Trimming cost V 7 bases and J 2 bases, with 10 bases left between them. CDR1 SNHLY and CDR2 FYNNEI come from the germline V gene. The CDR3 here is CASKGGNTDTQYF. In DNA, the CDR3 is TGTGCCAGCAAGGGCGGGAACACAGATACGCAGTATTTT.

V usage is TRBV6-1 and J usage is TRBJ2-1; maybe TRBD2 (5 bases). The CDR3 contains 15 residues. Germline CDR1 and CDR2: MNHNS and SASEGT. V was shortened by 2 bases and J by 4 bases, with 12 bases between the two germline ends. The CDR3 DNA follows: TGTGCCAGCAGTGAACCCACTAGGGTGTACAATGAGCAGTTCTTC. This sequence encodes CASSEPTRVYNEQFF.

The gene calls are TRBV28 and TRBJ1-5, with D unresolved. The germline V and J ends were trimmed by 7 bases and 3 bases, with 16 bases remaining between them. The CDR3 is made up of 15 amino acids. The germline V gene has CDR1 MDHEN and CDR2 SYDVKM. The CDR3 DNA follows: TGTGCCAGCACTAGCGGAGGGTCCCTCAATCAGCCCCAGCATTTT. Translated, it gives CASTSGGSLNQPQHF. Full variable domain (rest looked up from reference TRBV28 and TRBJ1-5): DVKVTQSSRYLVKRTGEKVFLECVQDMDHENMFWYRQDPGLGLRLIYFSYDVKMKEKGDIPEGYSVSREKKERFSLILESASTNQTSMYLCASTSGGSLNQPQHFGDGTRLSIL.

The chain has TRBV6-1 and TRBJ1-2; 7 bases are a match to TRBD1. The CDR3 runs 15 residues. V gave up 6 bases and J gave up 0 bases; unmatched junction bases: 7. Germline values: CDR1 MNHNS, CDR2 SASEGT. The CDR3, as DNA: TGTGCCAGCAGCAGGGGACAGAAGGCTAACTATGGCTACACCTTC. Amino acid sequence: CASSRGQKANYGYTF.

On this clonotype: A read error is possible here, since a much larger clone lies one base away. The genes are TRBV20-1 and TRBJ1-1; tentative D call: TRBD1 (5 bases). The CDR3 covers 15 residues. CDR1 DFQATT and CDR2 SNEGSKA come from the germline V gene (reference sequence). The DNA of the CDR3 is TGCGGTGCTAGACACCAAGACGGCCGAGGGGCTGAAGCTTTCTTT. The encoded protein is CGARHQDGRGAEAFF.

This clonotype was observed a handful of times. This rearrangement joins TRBV30 to TRBJ2-3; maybe TRBD2 (6 bases). CDR3 length: 15 residues. In germline, CDR1 is GTSNPN, CDR2 SVGIG (reference sequence). Trimming removed 0 bases from V and 3 bases from J, with 13 bases in between. As DNA, the CDR3 is TGTGCCTGGAGTGTAGGGCTAGCGCCGACAGATACGCAGTATTTT. This codes for CAWSVGLAPTDTQYF.

This sequence joins TRBV27 and TRBJ1-2, with 7 bases fitting TRBD1. Per germline, CDR1 MNHEY and CDR2 SMNVEV (reference sequence). The CDR3 extends over 15 amino acids. The V and J ends lost 3 bases and 2 bases, in that order; junction bases with no gene match: 6. The CDR3 bases are TGTGCCAGCAGTTTCAGCAGGGGGTCCAACTATGGCTACACCTTC. Encoded protein: CASSFSRGSNYGYTF.

This clonotype was seen ten or more times. The chain employs TRBV27 and TRBJ2-1, with 13 bases matching TRBD2. The trim removed 3 bases at V and 5 bases at J, leaving 7 bases unmatched. The CDR3 has 17 amino acids. Germline CDR1 and CDR2: MNHEY and SMNVEV (reference sequence). CDR3 nucleotides: TGTGCCAGCAGTTTGTCACTAGCGGGAGGGCCTAACAATGAGCAGTTCTTC. It encodes CASSLSLAGGPNNEQFF.

The chain joins TRBV6-1 to TRBJ1-2; TRBD1 might be the D (5 bases). Trimming took off 5 bases at V and 8 bases at J, with 15 bases between the two ends. CDR3 size: 13 residues. Germline V CDR1 and CDR2: MNHNS, SASEGT. CDR3 in amino acids: CASSNGPEGGYTF. CDR3 coding DNA: TGTGCCAGCAGTAACGGACCCGAGGGGGGCTACACCTTC.

This clonotype occurred many times. The chain has TRBV12-3 or TRBV12-4 and TRBJ1-1; D remains unclear. This CDR3 comprises 14 residues. Trimming shortened V by 0 bases and J by 3 bases, and 8 bases separated the two germline ends. CDR3 region: CASSLAQVYTEAFF. The CDR3 region has the DNA TGTGCCAGCAGTTTAGCGCAAGTGTACACTGAAGCTTTCTTT.

The V and J genes are TRBV10-3 and TRBJ2-1; D uncertain. Trimming shortened V by 3 bases and J by 6 bases, and 6 bases separated the two germline ends. There are 12 residues in the CDR3. Germline CDR1 reads ENHRY; CDR2 reads SYGVKD. CDR3 region: CAISDNSNEQFF. As DNA, the CDR3 is TGTGCCATCAGTGATAATTCCAATGAGCAGTTCTTC.

V and J are TRBV12-3 or TRBV12-4 and TRBJ2-1; TRBD2 matches at 12 bases. The CDR3 extends over 15 amino acids. V lost 6 bases, J lost 9 bases, and 9 bases stayed unmatched. The CDR3 DNA reads TGTGCCAGCAGCCCGACTAGCGGGAGCATTGGTGAGCAGTTCTTC. Residues: CASSPTSGSIGEQFF.

The chain has TRBV5-1 and TRBJ2-1; 9 bases line up with TRBD1. Looked up from germline, CDR1 is SGHRS and CDR2 is YFSETQ. J gave up 6 bases and V 7 bases, and 11 bases lay outside the gene matches. The CDR3 is 15 residues long. The CDR3 spells CASGPGTGWRNEQFF. CDR3 DNA: TGCGCCAGCGGGCCCGGGACAGGGTGGCGCAATGAGCAGTTCTTC.

This clonotype was seen ten or more times. This rearrangement joins TRBV18 to TRBJ2-1; D gene uncertain. The CDR3 covers 13 residues. Germline V gives CDR1 KGHSH, CDR2 LQKENI. The V end lost 1 base, the J end lost 7 bases, and 8 bases lay between the germline ends. CDR3: CASSPLDLNEQFF. The CDR3 DNA reads as TGTGCCAGCTCACCACTGGATCTGAATGAGCAGTTCTTC.

The rearrangement joins TRBV29-1 to TRBJ2-5; D is uncertain. V was cut by 1 base and J by 0 bases, with 6 bases left in between. This CDR3 contains 13 residues. The germline V gene encodes CDR1 SQVTM and CDR2 ANQGSEA. CDR3 bases: TGCAGCGTTGAAGCAGCGAACCAAGAGACCCAGTACTTC. Translation: CSVEAANQETQYF.